Sequencing of this T cell receptor beta chain was carried out in a study of blood T cell repertoires in COVID-19. Assay used: immunoSEQ multiplex PCR; TCRdb lists only in-frame clones, some missing. The sample holds some 260,000 clones; around 84% are singletons and the top ten take around 3.9%. The J segment lost 8 bases and the V segment lost 1 base, leaving 3 bases of the junction unmatched. CDR3 length: 14 amino acids. Looked up from germline, CDR1 is LNHDA and CDR2 is SQIVND (reference sequence). Sequenced: PBMCs or T cells enriched from blood (not recorded which). This chain uses TRBV19 with TRBJ2-1; TRBD2 matches at 9 bases. The sequence derives from a man aged 25-45 years with acute COVID-19. Here the CDR3 DNA reads TGTGCCAGTAGTATAGTCAGACTAGCGGATGAGCAGTTCTTC. This gives the protein CASSIVRLADEQFF. The entire variable domain, with the rest obtained from reference TRBV19 and TRBJ2-1, is as follows: DGGITQSPKYLFRKEGQNVTLSCEQNLNHDAMYWYRQDPGQGLRLIYYSQIVNDFQKGDIAEGYSVSREKKESFPLTVTSAQKNPTAFYLCASSIVRLADEQFFGPGTRLTVL.